Listed here are 12 T cell receptor beta chains from one sample, sequenced in a study of metastatic and nonmetastatic thyroid tumors. None of the patients had undergone any treatment ahead of thyroid surgery. TCRdb re-called the PCR reads through MiXCR. This table holds 30,000 to 35,000 clones, 15% found once. Source material: blood. These receptors were collected from a male donor with papillary thyroid cancer or a benign thyroid nodule (not recorded which). Some clones in this sample may be carry-over from other donors' samples.

This clone has a count of ten or more. The chain recombines TRBV15 with TRBJ2-2; the match to TRBD2 covers 7 bases. Germline V gene sequence: CDR1 LNHNV, CDR2 YYDKDF (reference sequence). This CDR3 is 18 amino acids long. J gave up 2 bases and V 0 bases, and 9 bases lay outside the gene matches. DNA for the CDR3: TGTGCCACCAGCAGAGATCTACGTTCTAGCGGTAACACCGGGGAGCTGTTTTTT. This encodes CATSRDLRSSGNTGELFF.

There are many counts of this clone. The chain employs TRBV11-2 and TRBJ2-2; a possible D gene is TRBD1 (5 bases). V lost 0 bases, J lost 4 bases, and 18 bases lay in between. Germline V gene lookup returns CDR1 SGHAT and CDR2 FQNNGV. The CDR3 is 18 residues long. DNA of the CDR3: TGTGCCAGCAGCTTAGAGAGCCACAGGTGGGGCTTCACCGGGGAGCTGTTTTTT. Translating it yields CASSLESHRWGFTGELFF.

The table lists this clone with a few counts. This CDR3 fails to terminate in the conserved phenylalanine or tryptophan, so it likely reflects a read error. It is unclear where the CDR3 begins or ends on the DNA, so no DNA is shown, and the CDR3 is as TCRdb lists it. The gene calls are TRBV14 and TRBJ2-5. The CDR3 region is 8 residues in length, termini included. Germline CDR1 reads SGHDN; CDR2 reads FVKESK. CDR3 in amino acids: CASSLIYT.

This clone was observed at least ten times. The DNA of the CDR3 is TGTGCTACCGGGCAGGGTGGGTACAACACCGGGGAGCTGTTTTTT. It translates to CATGQGGYNTGELFF. This chain joins TRBV24-1 and TRBJ2-2, with D perhaps TRBD1 (5 bases). This CDR3 spans 15 amino acids. CDR1 is KGHDR, CDR2 SFDVKD, per germline.

This clone was detected only a few times. One base away lies a much larger clone, so this may be a sequencing read error. The chain is built from TRBV4-2 and TRBJ2-5; D call uncertain. Germline lookup yields CDR1 LGHNA and CDR2 YNFKEQ. The V gene lost 3 bases and the J gene lost 2 bases, with 10 bases spanning the gap. The CDR3 length is 14 residues. In nucleotides, the CDR3 is TGTGCCAGCAGCCAGGATGTGATGCAAGAGACCCAGTACTTC. Protein sequence: CASSQDVMQETQYF.

The rearrangement links TRBV30 to TRBJ1-6; 10 nucleotides agree with TRBD1. Germline lookup yields CDR1 GTSNPN and CDR2 SVGIG (reference sequence). This CDR3 region has 14 residues. With 7 bases clipped from V and 6 bases from J, the junction kept 6 bases outside the gene matches. CDR3 DNA sequence: TGTGCCTTGAACCGGGACAGGGGTAATTCACCCCTCCACTTT. It translates to CALNRDRGNSPLHF.

This clone has a count of ten or more. V is TRBV7-9 and J is TRBJ2-5; tentative D call: TRBD2 (6 bases). The V gene lost 0 bases and the J gene lost 2 bases, with 7 bases spanning the gap. Germline V lookup: CDR1 SEHNR, CDR2 FQNEAQ (reference sequence). The CDR3 covers 14 residues. The CDR3 is CASSLAGGQETQYF. For the CDR3, the DNA is TGTGCCAGCAGCTTAGCGGGAGGTCAAGAGACCCAGTACTTC. The entire variable domain, with the rest obtained from reference TRBV7-9 and TRBJ2-5, is as follows: DTGVSQNPRHKITKRGQNVTFRCDPISEHNRLYWYRQTLGQGPEFLTYFQNEAQLEKSRLLSDRFSAERPKGSFSTLEIQRTEQGDSAMYLCASSLAGGQETQYFGPGTRLLVL.

In its sample, this clone was seen many times. CDR3 sequence: CASSVVGGYTEAFF. The CDR3 nucleotides are TGTGCCAGCAGCGTAGTAGGGGGGTACACTGAAGCTTTCTTT. This chain joins TRBV9 and TRBJ1-1; D is possibly TRBD1 (6 bases). The CDR3 runs 14 residues. V lost 0 bases to trimming and J lost 3 bases, with 9 bases between them. Germline CDR1 SGDLS, CDR2 YYNGEE.

This clone occurred many times. The J gene is TRBJ1-3, the V gene TRBV12-3 or TRBV12-4; D is perhaps TRBD1 (5 bases). V lost 3 bases and J lost 1, with 7 bases in between. This CDR3 spans 14 amino acids. CDR3 in amino acids: CASSFGTSGNTIYF. The CDR3 nucleotides are TGTGCCAGCAGTTTTGGGACTTCTGGAAACACCATATATTTT.

This clone came up a few times. This may stem from a read error, because a much larger clone lies one nucleotide away. Other DNA sequences of this sample code for an identical CDR3. The chain combines TRBV6-1 with TRBJ2-5, with D uncertain. In germline, CDR1 is MNHNS, CDR2 SASEGT. CDR3 length: 14 residues. The germline V and J ends were trimmed by 6 bases and 1 base, with 12 bases remaining between them. The CDR3 DNA follows: TGTGCCAGCAGCCCCGGTGGTAGCCAAGAGACCCAGTACTTC. Translated, it gives CASSPGGSQETQYF.

In its sample, this clone was seen many times. The chain links TRBV11-1 to TRBJ1-1; the D is unclear. The CDR3 has 13 amino acids. The V end lost 0 bases, the J end lost 8 bases, and 10 bases lay between the germline ends. CDR1 SGHAT and CDR2 FQDESV come from the germline V gene (reference sequence). The CDR3: CASSLALGREAFF. CDR3 DNA sequence: TGTGCCAGCAGCTTAGCGCTCGGCAGGGAAGCTTTCTTT.

This clone appeared many times. The chain joins TRBV6-2 or TRBV6-3 to TRBJ1-1; possibly TRBD1 for D (5 bases). This CDR3 is built from 16 residues. Looked up from germline, CDR1 is MNHEY and CDR2 is SVGEGT. Trimming stripped 6 bases from V and 5 bases from J, with 22 bases between. The CDR3 region has the DNA TGTGCCAGCAGACCTCGGGACTCATACCTGGGAACTGAAGCTTTCTTT. Its protein product is CASRPRDSYLGTEAFF.